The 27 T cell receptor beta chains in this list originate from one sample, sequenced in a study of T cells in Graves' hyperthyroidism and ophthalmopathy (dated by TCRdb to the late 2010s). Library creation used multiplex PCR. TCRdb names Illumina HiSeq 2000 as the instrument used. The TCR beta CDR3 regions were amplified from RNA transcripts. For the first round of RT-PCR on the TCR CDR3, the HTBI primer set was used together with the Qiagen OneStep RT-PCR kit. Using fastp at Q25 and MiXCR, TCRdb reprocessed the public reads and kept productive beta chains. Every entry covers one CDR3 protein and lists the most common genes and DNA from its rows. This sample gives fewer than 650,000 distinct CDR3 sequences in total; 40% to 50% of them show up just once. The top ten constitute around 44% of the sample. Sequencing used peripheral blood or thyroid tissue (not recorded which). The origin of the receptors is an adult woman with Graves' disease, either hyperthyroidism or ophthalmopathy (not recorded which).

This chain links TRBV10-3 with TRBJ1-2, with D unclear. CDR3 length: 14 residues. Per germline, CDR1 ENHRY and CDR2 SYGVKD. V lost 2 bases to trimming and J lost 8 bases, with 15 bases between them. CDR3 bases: TGTGCCATCAGTGAGCGTGGCACCTACCGCGGCTACACCTTC. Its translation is CAISERGTYRGYTF.

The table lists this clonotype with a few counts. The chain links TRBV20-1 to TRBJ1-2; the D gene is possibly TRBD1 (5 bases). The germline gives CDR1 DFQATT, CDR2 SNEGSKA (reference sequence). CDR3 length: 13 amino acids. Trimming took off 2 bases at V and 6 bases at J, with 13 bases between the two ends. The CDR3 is CSARRSGDDGYTF. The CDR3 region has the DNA TGCAGTGCTAGACGCTCCGGGGACGATGGCTACACCTTC.

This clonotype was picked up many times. CDR3 region: CASSIGTPYGYTF. The CDR3 DNA reads as TGTGCCAGCAGCATCGGGACACCCTATGGCTACACCTTC. This sequence joins TRBV11-2 and TRBJ1-2, with D possibly being TRBD1 (6 bases). V was pared by 5 bases and J by 4 bases, with 11 bases between. This CDR3 comprises 13 residues. CDR1 and CDR2 (germline): SGHAT, FQNNGV. Together with reference TRBV11-2 and TRBJ1-2, the CDR3 gives the full variable domain: EAGVAQSPRYKIIEKRQSVAFWCNPISGHATLYWYQQILGQGPKLLIQFQNNGVVDDSQLPKDRFSAERLKGVDSTLKIQPAKLEDSAVYLCASSIGTPYGYTFGSGTRLTVV.

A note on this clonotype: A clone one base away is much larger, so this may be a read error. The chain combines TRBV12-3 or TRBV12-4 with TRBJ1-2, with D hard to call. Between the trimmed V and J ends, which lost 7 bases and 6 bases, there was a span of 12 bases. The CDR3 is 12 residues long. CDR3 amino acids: CASNQEDHGYTF. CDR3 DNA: TGTGCCAGCAACCAAGAGGACCATGGCTACACCTTC.

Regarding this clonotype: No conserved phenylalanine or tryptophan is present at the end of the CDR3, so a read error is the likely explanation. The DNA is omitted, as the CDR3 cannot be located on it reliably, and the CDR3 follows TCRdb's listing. The CDR3 region is CASSGRGSR. The rearrangement links TRBV7-2 to TRBJ2-7; the D call TRBD1 from the table was never checked on the DNA. Ends included, the CDR3 has 9 residues. Germline V gene lookup returns CDR1 SGHTA and CDR2 FQGNSA.

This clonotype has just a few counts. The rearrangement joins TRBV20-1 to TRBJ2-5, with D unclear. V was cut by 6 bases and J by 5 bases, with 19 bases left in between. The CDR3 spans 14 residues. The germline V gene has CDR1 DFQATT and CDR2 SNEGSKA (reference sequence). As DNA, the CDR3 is TGCAGTGCCCTAGAACAATACCAATGGGAGACCCAGTACTTC. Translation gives CSALEQYQWETQYF.

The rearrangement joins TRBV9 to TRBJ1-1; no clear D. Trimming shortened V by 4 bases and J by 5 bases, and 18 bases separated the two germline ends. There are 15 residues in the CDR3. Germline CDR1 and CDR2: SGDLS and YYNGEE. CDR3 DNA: TGTGCCAGCAGCTTTCGGGGAATTGGGCGGACTGAAGCTTTCTTT. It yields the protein CASSFRGIGRTEAFF.

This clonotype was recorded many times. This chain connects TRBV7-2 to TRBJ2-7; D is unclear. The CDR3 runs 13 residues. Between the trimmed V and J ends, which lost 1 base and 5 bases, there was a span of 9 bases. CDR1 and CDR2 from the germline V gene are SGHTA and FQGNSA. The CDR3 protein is CASSLEEFNEQYF. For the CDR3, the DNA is TGTGCCAGCAGCTTAGAGGAGTTCAACGAGCAGTACTTC.

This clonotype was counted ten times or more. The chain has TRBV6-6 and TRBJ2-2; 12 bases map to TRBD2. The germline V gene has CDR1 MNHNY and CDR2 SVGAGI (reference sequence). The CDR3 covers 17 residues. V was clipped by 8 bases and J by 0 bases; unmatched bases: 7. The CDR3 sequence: CASRLAGGRTNTGELFF. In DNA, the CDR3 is TGTGCCAGCCGGCTAGCGGGAGGGCGTACGAACACCGGGGAGCTGTTTTTT.

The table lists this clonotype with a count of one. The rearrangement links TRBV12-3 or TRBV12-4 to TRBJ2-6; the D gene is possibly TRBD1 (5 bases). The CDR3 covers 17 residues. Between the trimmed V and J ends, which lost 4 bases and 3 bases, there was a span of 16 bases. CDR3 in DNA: TGTGCCAGCAGTTCTTGGGGCAGGACCGGTGGGGCCAACGTCCTGACTTTC. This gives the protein CASSSWGRTGGANVLTF.

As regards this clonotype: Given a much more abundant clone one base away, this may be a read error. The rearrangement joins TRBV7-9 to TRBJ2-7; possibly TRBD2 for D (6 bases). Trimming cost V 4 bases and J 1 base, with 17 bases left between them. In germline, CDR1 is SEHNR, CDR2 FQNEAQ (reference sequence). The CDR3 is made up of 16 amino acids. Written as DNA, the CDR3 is TGTGCCAGCAGCTCGGGCTTGGTCGCGGGATCCTACGAGCAGTACTTC. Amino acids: CASSSGLVAGSYEQYF. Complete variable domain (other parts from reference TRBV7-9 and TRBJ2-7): DTGVSQNPRHKITKRGQNVTFRCDPISEHNRLYWYRQTLGQGPEFLTYFQNEAQLEKSRLLSDRFSAERPKGSFSTLEIQRTEQGDSAMYLCASSSGLVAGSYEQYFGPGTRLTVT.

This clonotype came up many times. DNA of the CDR3: TGTGCCAGCAGCTTCGGTCGGAGTGCAACTAATGAAAAACTGTTTTTT. Its translation is CASSFGRSATNEKLFF. The chain joins TRBV11-2 to TRBJ1-4; the D is unclear. V dropped 3 bases and J dropped 0 bases, with 11 bases sitting between them. The CDR3 has 16 residues. Germline V gives CDR1 SGHAT, CDR2 FQNNGV.

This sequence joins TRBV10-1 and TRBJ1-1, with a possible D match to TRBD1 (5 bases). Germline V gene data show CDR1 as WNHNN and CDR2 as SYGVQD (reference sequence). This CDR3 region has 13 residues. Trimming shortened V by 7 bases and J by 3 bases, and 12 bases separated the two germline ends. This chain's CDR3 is CASKAGSDTEAFF. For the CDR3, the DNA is TGCGCCAGCAAGGCAGGGAGCGACACTGAAGCTTTCTTT.

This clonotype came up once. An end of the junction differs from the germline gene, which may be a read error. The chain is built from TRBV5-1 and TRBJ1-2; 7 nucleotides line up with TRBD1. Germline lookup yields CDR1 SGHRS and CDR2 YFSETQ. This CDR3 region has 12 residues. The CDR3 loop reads CANSVDRSGYTF. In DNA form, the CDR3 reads TGCGCCAACAGCGTGGACAGGTCCGGCTACACCTTC.

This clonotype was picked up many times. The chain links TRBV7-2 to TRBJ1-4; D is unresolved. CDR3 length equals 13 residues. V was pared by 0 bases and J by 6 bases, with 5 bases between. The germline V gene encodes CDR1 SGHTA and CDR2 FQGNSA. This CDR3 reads CASSLAAYEKLFF. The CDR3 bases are TGTGCCAGCAGCTTAGCGGCTTATGAAAAACTGTTTTTT. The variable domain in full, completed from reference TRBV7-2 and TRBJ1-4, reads GAGVSQSPSNKVTEKGKDVELRCDPISGHTALYWYRQSLGQGLEFLIYFQGNSAPDKSGLPSDRFSAERTGGSVSTLTIQRTQQEDSAVYLCASSLAAYEKLFFGSGTQLSVL.

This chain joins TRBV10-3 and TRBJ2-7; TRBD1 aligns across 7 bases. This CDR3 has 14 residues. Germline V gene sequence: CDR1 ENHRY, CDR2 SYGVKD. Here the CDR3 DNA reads TGTGCGACCTATCCGGACAGGAGCTCCTACGAGCAGTACTTC. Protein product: CATYPDRSSYEQYF.

This CDR3 reads CASSSYVNTEAFF. Written as DNA, the CDR3 is TGTGCCAGCAGCTCGTACGTGAACACTGAAGCTTTCTTT. The V gene is TRBV7-2, the J gene TRBJ1-1, with unresolved D. This CDR3 has 13 residues. The V and J ends lost 4 bases and 0 bases respectively, with 6 bases between them. Germline V lookup: CDR1 SGHTA, CDR2 FQGNSA.

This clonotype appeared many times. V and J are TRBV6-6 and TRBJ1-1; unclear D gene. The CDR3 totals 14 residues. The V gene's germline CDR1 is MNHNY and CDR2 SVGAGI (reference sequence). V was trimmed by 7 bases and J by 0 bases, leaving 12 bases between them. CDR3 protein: CASIERSMNTEAFF. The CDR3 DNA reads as TGTGCCAGCATCGAACGGAGCATGAACACTGAAGCTTTCTTT.

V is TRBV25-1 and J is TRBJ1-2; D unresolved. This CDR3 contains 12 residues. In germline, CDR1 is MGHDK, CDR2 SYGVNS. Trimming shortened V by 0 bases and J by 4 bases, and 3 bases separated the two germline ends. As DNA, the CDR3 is TGTGCCAGCAGTGAATACACCTATGGCTACACCTTC. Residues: CASSEYTYGYTF.

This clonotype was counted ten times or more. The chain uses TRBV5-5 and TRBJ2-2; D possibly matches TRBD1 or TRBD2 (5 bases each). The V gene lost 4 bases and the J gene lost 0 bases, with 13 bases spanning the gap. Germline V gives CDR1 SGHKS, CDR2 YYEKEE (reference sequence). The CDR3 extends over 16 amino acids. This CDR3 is CASSLRDRPNTGELFF. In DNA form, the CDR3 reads TGTGCCAGCAGCCTACGGGACCGCCCGAACACCGGGGAGCTGTTTTTT.

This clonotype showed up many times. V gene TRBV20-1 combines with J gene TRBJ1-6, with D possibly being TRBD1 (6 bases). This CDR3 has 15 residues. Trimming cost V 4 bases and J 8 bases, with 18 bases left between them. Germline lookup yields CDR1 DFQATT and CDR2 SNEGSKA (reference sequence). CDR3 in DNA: TGCAGTGCTATTAGAACAGGGAGCTCATATTCACCCCTCCACTTT. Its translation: CSAIRTGSSYSPLHF.

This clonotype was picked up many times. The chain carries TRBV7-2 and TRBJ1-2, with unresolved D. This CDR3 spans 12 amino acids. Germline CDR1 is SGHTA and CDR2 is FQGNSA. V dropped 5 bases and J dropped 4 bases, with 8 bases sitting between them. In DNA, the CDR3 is TGTGCCAGCAGCGGTGGTCGCTATGGCTACACCTTC. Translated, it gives CASSGGRYGYTF.

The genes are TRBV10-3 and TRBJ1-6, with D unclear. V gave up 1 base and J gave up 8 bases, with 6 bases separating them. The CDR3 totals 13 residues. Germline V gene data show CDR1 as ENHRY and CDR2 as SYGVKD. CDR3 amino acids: CAISEWAYSPLHF. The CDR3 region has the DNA TGTGCCATCAGTGAGTGGGCCTATTCACCCCTCCACTTT.

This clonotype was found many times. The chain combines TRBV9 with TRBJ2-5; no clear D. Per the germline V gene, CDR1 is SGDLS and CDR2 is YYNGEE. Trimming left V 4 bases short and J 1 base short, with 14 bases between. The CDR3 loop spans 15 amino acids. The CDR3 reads CASSLEPSPQETQYF. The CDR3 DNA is TGTGCCAGCAGCCTCGAGCCCTCTCCCCAAGAGACCCAGTACTTC.

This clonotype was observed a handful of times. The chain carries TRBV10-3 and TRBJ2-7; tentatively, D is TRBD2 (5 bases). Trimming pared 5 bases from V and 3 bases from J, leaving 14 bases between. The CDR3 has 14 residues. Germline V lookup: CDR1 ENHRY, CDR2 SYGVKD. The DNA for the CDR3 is TGTGCCATCAGTCCGACGGCGGGCTACTACGAGCAGTACTTC. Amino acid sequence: CAISPTAGYYEQYF.

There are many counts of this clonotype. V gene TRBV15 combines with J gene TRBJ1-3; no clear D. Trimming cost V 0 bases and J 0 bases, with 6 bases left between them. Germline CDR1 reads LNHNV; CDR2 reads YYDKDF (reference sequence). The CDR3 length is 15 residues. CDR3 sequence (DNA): TGTGCCACCAGCAGAGATTTGGCCTCTGGAAACACCATATATTTT. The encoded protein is CATSRDLASGNTIYF.

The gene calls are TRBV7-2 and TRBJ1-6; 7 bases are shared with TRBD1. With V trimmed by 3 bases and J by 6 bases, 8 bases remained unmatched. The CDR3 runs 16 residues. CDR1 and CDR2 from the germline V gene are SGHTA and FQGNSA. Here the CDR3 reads CASSFLAGQFNSPLHF. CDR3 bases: TGTGCCAGCAGCTTCTTAGCGGGACAGTTTAATTCACCCCTCCACTTT.